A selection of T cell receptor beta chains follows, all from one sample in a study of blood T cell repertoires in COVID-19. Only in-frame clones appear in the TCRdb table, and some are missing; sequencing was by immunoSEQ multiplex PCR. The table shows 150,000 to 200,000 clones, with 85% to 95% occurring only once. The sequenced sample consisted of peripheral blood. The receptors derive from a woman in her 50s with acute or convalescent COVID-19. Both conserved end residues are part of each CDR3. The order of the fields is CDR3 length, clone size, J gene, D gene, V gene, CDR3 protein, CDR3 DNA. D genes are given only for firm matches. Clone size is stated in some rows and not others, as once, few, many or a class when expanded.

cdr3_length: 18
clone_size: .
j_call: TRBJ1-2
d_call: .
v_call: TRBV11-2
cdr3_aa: CASSKMDILYGANYGYTF
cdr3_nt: TGTGCCAGCAGCAAAATGGACATACTCTACGGAGCTAACTATGGCTACACCTTC

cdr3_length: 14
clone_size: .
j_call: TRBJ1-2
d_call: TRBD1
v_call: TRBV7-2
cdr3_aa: CASRPGTGTRGYTF
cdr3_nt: TGTGCCAGCAGACCCGGGACAGGCACTCGGGGCTACACCTTC

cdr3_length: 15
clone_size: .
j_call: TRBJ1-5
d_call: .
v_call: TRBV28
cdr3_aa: CASSPKGVSNQPQHF
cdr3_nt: TGTGCCAGCAGCCCGAAGGGGGTAAGCAATCAGCCCCAGCATTTT

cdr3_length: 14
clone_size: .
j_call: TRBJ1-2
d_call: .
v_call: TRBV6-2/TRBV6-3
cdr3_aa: CASSYSRGLAGYTF
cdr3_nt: TGTGCCAGCAGTTACTCCCGAGGGTTGGCTGGCTACACCTTC

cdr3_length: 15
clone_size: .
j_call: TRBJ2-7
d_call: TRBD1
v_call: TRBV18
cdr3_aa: CASSPGQGFSYEQYF
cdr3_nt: TGTGCCAGCTCACCCGGACAGGGTTTCTCCTACGAGCAGTACTTC

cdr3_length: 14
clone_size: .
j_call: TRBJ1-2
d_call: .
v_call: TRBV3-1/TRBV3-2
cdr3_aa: CASSQTDTSYGYTF
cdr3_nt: TGTGCCAGCAGCCAAACGGACACCAGCTATGGCTACACCTTC

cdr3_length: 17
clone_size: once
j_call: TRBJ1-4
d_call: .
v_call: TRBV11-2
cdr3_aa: CASSLGPTPEGAEKLFF
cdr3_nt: TGTGCCAGCAGCTTAGGTCCGACCCCCGAAGGGGCTGAAAAACTGTTTTTT

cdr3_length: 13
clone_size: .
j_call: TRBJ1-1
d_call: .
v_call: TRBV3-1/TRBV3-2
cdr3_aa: CASSSRVQTEAFF
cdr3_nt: TGTGCCAGCAGCTCCCGGGTTCAGACTGAAGCTTTCTTT

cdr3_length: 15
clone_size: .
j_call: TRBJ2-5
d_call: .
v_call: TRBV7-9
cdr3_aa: CASGGTVLPQETQYF
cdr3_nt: TGTGCCAGCGGGGGGACTGTACTACCCCAGGAGACCCAGTACTTC

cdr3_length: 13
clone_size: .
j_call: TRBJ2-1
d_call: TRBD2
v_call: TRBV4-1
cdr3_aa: CASSPLAGEGQFF
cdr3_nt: TGCGCCAGCAGCCCCTTAGCGGGAGAAGGTCAGTTCTTC

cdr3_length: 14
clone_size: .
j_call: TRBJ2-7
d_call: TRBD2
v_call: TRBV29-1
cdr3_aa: CSVEPLAGVGEQYF
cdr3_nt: TGCAGCGTTGAGCCCCTAGCGGGAGTCGGCGAGCAGTACTTC

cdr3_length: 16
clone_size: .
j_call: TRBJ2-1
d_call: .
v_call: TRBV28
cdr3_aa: CASNPGAALTYNEQFF
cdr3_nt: TGTGCCAGCAACCCTGGGGCCGCGCTTACCTACAATGAGCAGTTCTTC

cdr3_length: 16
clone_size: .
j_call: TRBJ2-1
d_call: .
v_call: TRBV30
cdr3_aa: CAWRNRRSDSYNEQFF
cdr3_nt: TGTGCCTGGAGAAACAGGCGGTCAGACTCCTACAATGAGCAGTTCTTC

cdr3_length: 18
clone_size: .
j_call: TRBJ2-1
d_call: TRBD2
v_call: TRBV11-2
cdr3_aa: CASSSSPVKRGGTNEQFF
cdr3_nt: TGTGCCAGCAGCTCTAGTCCTGTTAAGCGGGGGGGGACGAATGAGCAGTTCTTC

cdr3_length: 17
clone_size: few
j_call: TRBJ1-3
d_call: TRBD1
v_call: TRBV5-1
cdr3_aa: CASSFAGTGGAGNTIYF
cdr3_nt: TGCGCCAGCAGTTTCGCCGGGACAGGGGGCGCTGGAAACACCATATATTTT

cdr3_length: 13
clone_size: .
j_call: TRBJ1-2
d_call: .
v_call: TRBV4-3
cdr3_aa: CASSQDGGYGYTF
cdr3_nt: TGCGCCAGCAGCCAAGACGGGGGGTATGGCTACACCTTC

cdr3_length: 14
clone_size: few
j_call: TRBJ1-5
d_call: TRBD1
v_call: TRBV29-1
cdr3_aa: CSATPGTGNQPQHF
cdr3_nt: TGCAGCGCTACGCCCGGGACAGGCAATCAGCCCCAGCATTTT

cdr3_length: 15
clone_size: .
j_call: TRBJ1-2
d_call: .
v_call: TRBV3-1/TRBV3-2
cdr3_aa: CASSQDTRAHYGYTF
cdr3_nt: TGTGCCAGCAGCCAAGATACCAGGGCTCACTATGGCTACACCTTC

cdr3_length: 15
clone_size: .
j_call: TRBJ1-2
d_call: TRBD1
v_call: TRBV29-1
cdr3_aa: CSVVPGQGSDYGYTF
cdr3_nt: TGCAGCGTTGTCCCGGGACAGGGATCCGACTATGGCTACACCTTC

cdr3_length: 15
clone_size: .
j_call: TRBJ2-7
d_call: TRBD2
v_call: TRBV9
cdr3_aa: CASSVGLAAEEEQYF
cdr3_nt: TGTGCCAGCAGCGTAGGGCTAGCGGCCGAGGAGGAGCAGTACTTC

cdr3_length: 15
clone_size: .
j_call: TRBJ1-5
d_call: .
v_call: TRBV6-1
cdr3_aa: CASSERLNSNQPQHF
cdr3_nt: TGTGCCAGCAGTGAGCGACTGAATAGCAATCAGCCCCAGCATTTT

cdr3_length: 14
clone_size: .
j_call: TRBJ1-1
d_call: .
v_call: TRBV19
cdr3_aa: CASSTVLMNTEAFF
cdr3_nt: TGTGCCAGTAGTACGGTCCTGATGAACACTGAAGCTTTCTTT

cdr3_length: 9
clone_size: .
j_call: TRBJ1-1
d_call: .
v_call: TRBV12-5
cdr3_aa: CASIDGAFF
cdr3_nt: TGTGCTAGTATCGACGGGGCTTTCTTT

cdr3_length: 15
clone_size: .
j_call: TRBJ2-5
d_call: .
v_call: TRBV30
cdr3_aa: CAWSYQGALQETQYF
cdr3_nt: TGTGCCTGGAGTTATCAGGGTGCTCTCCAAGAGACCCAGTACTTC

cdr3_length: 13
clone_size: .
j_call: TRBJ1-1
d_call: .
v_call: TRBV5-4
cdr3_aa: CASSPDKNTEAFF
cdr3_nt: TGTGCCAGCAGCCCGGACAAGAACACTGAAGCTTTCTTT

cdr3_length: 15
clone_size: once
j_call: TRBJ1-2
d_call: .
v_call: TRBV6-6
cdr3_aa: CASRPTGSTPYGYTF
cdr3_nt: TGTGCCAGCAGACCTACCGGGTCTACTCCCTATGGCTACACCTTC

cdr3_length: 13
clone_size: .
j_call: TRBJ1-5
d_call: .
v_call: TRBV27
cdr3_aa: CASSFSGLQPQHF
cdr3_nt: TGTGCCAGCAGTTTCTCGGGACTTCAGCCCCAGCATTTT

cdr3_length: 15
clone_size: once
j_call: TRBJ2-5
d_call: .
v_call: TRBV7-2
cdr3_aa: CASRSQGMFQETQYF
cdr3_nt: TGTGCCAGCAGGTCACAGGGTATGTTCCAAGAGACCCAGTACTTC

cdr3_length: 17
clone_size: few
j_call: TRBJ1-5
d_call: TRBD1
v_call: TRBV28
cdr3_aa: CASSTRGPTGGNQPQHF
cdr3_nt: TGTGCCAGCAGTACCAGGGGGCCTACAGGGGGCAATCAGCCCCAGCATTTT

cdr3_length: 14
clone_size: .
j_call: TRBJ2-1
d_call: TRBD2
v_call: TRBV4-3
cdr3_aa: CASSRALADNEQFF
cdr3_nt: TGCGCCAGCAGCCGAGCGCTAGCGGACAATGAGCAGTTCTTC

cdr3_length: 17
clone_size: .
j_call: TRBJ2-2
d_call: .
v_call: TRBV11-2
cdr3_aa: CASSPLLRLPNTGELFF
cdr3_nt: TGTGCCAGCAGCCCGCTTTTGCGGCTCCCGAACACCGGGGAGCTGTTTTTT

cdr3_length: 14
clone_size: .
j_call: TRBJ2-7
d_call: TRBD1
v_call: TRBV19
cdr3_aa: CAAGTGTGGDEQYF
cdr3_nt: TGTGCCGCAGGGACAGGGACAGGGGGCGACGAGCAGTACTTC

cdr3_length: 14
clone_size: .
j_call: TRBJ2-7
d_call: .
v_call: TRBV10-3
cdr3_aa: CAISDTGNRDEQYF
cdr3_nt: TGTGCCATCAGTGATACAGGGAATCGTGACGAGCAGTACTTC

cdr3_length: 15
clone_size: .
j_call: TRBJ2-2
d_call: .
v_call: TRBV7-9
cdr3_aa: CASSFSSNRAGELFF
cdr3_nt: TGTGCCAGCAGCTTTAGTTCAAACAGGGCCGGGGAGCTGTTTTTT

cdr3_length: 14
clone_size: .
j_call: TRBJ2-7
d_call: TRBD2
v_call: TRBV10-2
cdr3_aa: CASSTLAEYYEQYF
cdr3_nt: TGCGCCAGCAGTACTCTAGCGGAATACTACGAGCAGTACTTC

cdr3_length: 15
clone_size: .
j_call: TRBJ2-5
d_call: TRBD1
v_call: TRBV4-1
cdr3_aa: CASSQPDRGEETQYF
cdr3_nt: TGCGCCAGCAGCCAACCTGACAGGGGAGAAGAGACCCAGTACTTC

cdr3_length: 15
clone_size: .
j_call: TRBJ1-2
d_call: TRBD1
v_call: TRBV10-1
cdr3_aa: CASRIRTGGSYGYTF
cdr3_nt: TGCGCCAGCAGGATAAGGACAGGGGGCAGCTATGGCTACACCTTC

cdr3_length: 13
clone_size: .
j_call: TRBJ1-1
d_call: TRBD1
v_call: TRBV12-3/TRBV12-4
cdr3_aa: CASSRTGGSEAFF
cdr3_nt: TGTGCCAGCAGTCGGACAGGGGGGTCTGAAGCTTTCTTT

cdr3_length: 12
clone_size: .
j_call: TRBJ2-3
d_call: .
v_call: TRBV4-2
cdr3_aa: CASSSQGYTQYF
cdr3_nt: TGTGCCAGCAGCTCTCAGGGGTATACGCAGTATTTT

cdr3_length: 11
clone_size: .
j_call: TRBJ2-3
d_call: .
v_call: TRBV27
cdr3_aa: CASSERYTQYF
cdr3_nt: TGTGCCAGCAGCGAGCGTTATACGCAGTATTTT

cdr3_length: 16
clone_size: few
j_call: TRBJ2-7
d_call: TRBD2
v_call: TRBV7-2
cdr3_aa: CASSLGRTSGMREQYF
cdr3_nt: TGTGCCAGCAGCTTAGGGCGGACTAGCGGGATGCGGGAGCAGTACTTC

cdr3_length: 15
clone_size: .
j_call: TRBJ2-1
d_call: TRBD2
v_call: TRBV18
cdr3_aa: CASSQGISGSNEQFF
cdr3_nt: TGTGCCAGCTCACAGGGAATTAGCGGGAGTAATGAGCAGTTCTTC

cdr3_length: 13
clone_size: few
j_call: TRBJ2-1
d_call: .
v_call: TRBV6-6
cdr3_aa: CATLGTPNNEQFF
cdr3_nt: TGTGCCACCCTTGGTACCCCTAACAATGAGCAGTTCTTC

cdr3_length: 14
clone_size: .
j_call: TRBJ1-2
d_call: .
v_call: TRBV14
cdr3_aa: CASSALTGNYGYTF
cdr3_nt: TGTGCCAGCAGCGCACTCACAGGGAACTATGGCTACACCTTC

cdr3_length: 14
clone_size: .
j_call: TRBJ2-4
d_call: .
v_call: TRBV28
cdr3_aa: CASSSGYYKNIQYF
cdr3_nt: TGTGCCAGCAGTTCCGGATACTACAAAAACATTCAGTACTTC

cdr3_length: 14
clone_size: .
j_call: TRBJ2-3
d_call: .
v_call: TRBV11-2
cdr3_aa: CASSLDISTDTQYF
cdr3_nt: TGTGCCAGCAGCTTAGACATTAGCACAGATACGCAGTATTTT

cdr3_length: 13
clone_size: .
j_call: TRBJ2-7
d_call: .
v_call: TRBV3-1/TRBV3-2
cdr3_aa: CASSQTRSYEQYF
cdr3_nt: TGTGCCAGCAGCCAGACACGTTCTTACGAGCAGTACTTC

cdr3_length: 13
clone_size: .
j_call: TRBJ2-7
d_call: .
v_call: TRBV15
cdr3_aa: CATSRDAWYEQYF
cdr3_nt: TGTGCCACCAGCAGAGATGCGTGGTACGAGCAGTACTTC

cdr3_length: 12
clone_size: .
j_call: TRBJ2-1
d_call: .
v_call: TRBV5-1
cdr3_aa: CASSDGRRRAIF
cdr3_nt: TGCGCCAGCAGCGATGGACGGAGGAGGGCGATCTTC

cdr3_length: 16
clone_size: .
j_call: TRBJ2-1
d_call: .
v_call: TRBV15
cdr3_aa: CATSRGRQGRINEQFF
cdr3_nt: TGTGCCACCAGCAGAGGTCGCCAGGGCCGAATCAATGAGCAGTTCTTC

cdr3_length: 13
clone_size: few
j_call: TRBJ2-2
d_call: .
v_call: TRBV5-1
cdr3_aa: CASSFQDTGELFF
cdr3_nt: TGCGCCAGCAGCTTCCAGGACACCGGGGAGCTGTTTTTT

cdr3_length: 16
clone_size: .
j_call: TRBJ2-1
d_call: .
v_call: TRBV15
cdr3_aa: CATSKYLIGDDNEQFF
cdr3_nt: TGTGCCACCAGCAAGTACCTCATAGGGGATGACAATGAGCAGTTCTTC

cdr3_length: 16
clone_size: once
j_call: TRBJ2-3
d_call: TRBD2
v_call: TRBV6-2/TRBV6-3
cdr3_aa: CASSYPLSGSEDTQYF
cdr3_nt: TGTGCCAGCAGTTACCCCCTTAGCGGGAGCGAAGATACGCAGTATTTT

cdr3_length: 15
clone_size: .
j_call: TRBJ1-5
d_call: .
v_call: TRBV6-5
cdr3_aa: CASSPRGVSNQPQHF
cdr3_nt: TGTGCCAGCAGTCCCAGGGGAGTTAGCAATCAGCCCCAGCATTTT

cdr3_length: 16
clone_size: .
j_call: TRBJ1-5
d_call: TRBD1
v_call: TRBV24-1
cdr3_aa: CATQSGQLFSNQPQHF
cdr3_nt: TGTGCCACCCAATCGGGACAGTTGTTTAGCAATCAGCCCCAGCATTTT